This TCR beta chain is drawn from a study of neurological immune-mediated disorders. By frequency in the sample, this clonotype is medium-sized. The antigen is not known. 2 million PBMCs stored at -80 C were the source of the unsorted libraries. Trimming pared 4 bases from V and 1 base from J, leaving 7 bases between. The CDR3 extends over 13 amino acids. Germline V gene data show CDR1 as SGHRS and CDR2 as YFSETQ. General study points: There were no CDR3 amino acid sequences shared by expanded clones across subjects, a result suggesting private repertoires in all groups.

5'RACE with 10-nucleotide random UMIs generated the cDNA. TCRdb called the 5' RACE reads again in MiXCR, with one record for every CDR3 protein. The table shows 20,000 to 30,000 distinct CDR3 sequences, with around an eighth occurring only once. The sequence came from a woman aged 55-70 years with HTLV-1-associated myelopathy (HAM/TSP). Sequencing was done on a sample of PBMCs. This sequence joins TRBV5-1 and TRBJ2-3; D is unclear. CDR3 residues: CASSLWGTDTQYF. The CDR3 region has the DNA TGCGCCAGCAGCCTCTGGGGCACAGATACGCAGTATTTT.